Listed below are T cell receptor beta chains from one sample, sequenced in a study of blood T cell repertoires in COVID-19. Measured with immunoSEQ multiplex PCR; TCRdb has only the in-frame clones, and not every one. The top ten clones hold approximately 8% of a sample with about 120,000 clones, approximately 70% of them seen once. The source material was peripheral blood. These receptors originate from a woman aged 55 to 70 with acute or convalescent COVID-19. CDR3s include the opening cysteine and the closing phenylalanine or tryptophan. D genes are given only for firm matches. A row's size may be missing; if present it is once, few, many or a size class.

d_call,clone_size,j_call,v_call,cdr3_nt,cdr3_aa
.,.,TRBJ1-2,TRBV19,TGTGCCAGTAGTATAGAGGCAGGGGCTGGTGGCTACACCTTC,CASSIEAGAGGYTF
.,few,TRBJ1-6,TRBV2,TGTGCCAGCAGTGAAGCTTCTAGGCGGGGATCACCCCTCCACTTT,CASSEASRRGSPLHF
.,.,TRBJ1-6,TRBV30,TGTGCCTGGAGGGGGCAGGGAAAGGAAAGGAATTCACCCCTCCACTTT,CAWRGQGKERNSPLHF
.,.,TRBJ1-5,TRBV11-2,TGTGCCAGCAGCCCCAACGGGGGGCGCGGACAGCCCCAGCATTTT,CASSPNGGRGQPQHF
TRBD1,.,TRBJ2-4,TRBV6-5,TGTGCCAGCAGTTCTGTGGGACAGACCAAAAACATTCAGTACTTC,CASSSVGQTKNIQYF
TRBD1,few,TRBJ1-5,TRBV6-2/TRBV6-3,TGTGCCAGCAGTCGTAATGGACAGGGGAGATTGCCCCAGCATTTT,CASSRNGQGRLPQHF
.,.,TRBJ1-5,TRBV7-4,TGTGCCAGCAGCTTTAGTGGCGGAGGAGGCAATCAGCCCCAGCATTTT,CASSFSGGGGNQPQHF
TRBD2,few,TRBJ2-7,TRBV7-7,TGTGCCAGCAGCCTTTCCGGGGGGTACGAGCAGTACTTC,CASSLSGGYEQYF
.,.,TRBJ2-7,TRBV3-1/TRBV3-2,TGTGCCAGCAGGGACAGCACGCTCTACGAGCAGTACTTC,CASRDSTLYEQYF
.,once,TRBJ1-4,TRBV4-1,TGCGCCAGCAGCCAAATGGGGACTCTAGGGGAAAAACTGTTTTTT,CASSQMGTLGEKLFF
TRBD1,.,TRBJ1-1,TRBV6-5,TGTGCCAGCAATCTGGACAGGGGGTCTGAAGCTTTCTTT,CASNLDRGSEAFF
.,.,TRBJ2-7,TRBV13,TGTGCCAGCAGCTTAGGGGGGGCAGTCCACGAGCAGTACTTC,CASSLGGAVHEQYF
.,.,TRBJ1-2,TRBV18,TGTGCCAGCTCACCCGGTGAGGGAAACTATGGCTACACCTTC,CASSPGEGNYGYTF
TRBD2,.,TRBJ2-7,TRBV3-1/TRBV3-2,TGTGCCAGCAGCCCTGAGCGGGGCTACTACGAGCAGTACTTC,CASSPERGYYEQYF
TRBD1,.,TRBJ1-6,TRBV4-3,TGCGCCAGCAGCCAGTCCGGGACAGGGAATTCACCCCTCCACTTT,CASSQSGTGNSPLHF
.,.,TRBJ1-1,TRBV5-1,TGCGCCAGCAGCTTACAGCAGATGAACACTGAAGCTTTCTTT,CASSLQQMNTEAFF
TRBD1,few,TRBJ1-5,TRBV30,TGTGCCTGGGGAAGACAGGGGGCAAGGAATCAGCCCCAGCATTTT,CAWGRQGARNQPQHF
.,.,TRBJ1-2,TRBV14,TGTGCCAGCAGCCAAGCCAGTGTTCAGGGGATCGGCTACACCTTC,CASSQASVQGIGYTF
.,once,TRBJ1-1,TRBV6-2/TRBV6-3,TGTGCCAGCAGTTATGGGGGGTTTCGGAACACTGAAGCTTTCTTT,CASSYGGFRNTEAFF
.,many,TRBJ1-1,TRBV7-8,TGTGCCAGCAGCCAGGACAGGAACACTGAAGCTTTCTTT,CASSQDRNTEAFF
TRBD1,few,TRBJ1-1,TRBV2,TGTGCCAGCGGTTCTACAGGGGACACTGAAGCTTTCTTT,CASGSTGDTEAFF
TRBD1,once,TRBJ1-4,TRBV19,TGTGCCACTAGACAGGGCCGGCATGAAAAACTGTTTTTT,CATRQGRHEKLFF
.,.,TRBJ1-1,TRBV24-1,TGTGCCACCAGTGCGGAGGGGAGGACTGAAGCTTTCTTT,CATSAEGRTEAFF
TRBD1,.,TRBJ1-4,TRBV19,TGTGCCAGTAGTATCCGCAGGGGGTCACAAGATACTAATGAAAAACTGTTTTTT,CASSIRRGSQDTNEKLFF
TRBD2,.,TRBJ2-1,TRBV5-5,TGTGCCAGCAGCTTGGTAAATATGGGACTAGTCAATGAGCAGTTCTTC,CASSLVNMGLVNEQFF
.,once,TRBJ2-3,TRBV7-6,TGTGCCAGCAGCGAATCACCCCCGGGGGGCCTATCTAGCACAGATACGCAGTATTTT,CASSESPPGGLSSTDTQYF
.,once,TRBJ2-5,TRBV7-9,TGTGCCAGCAGCTTTGTGTCCGGGACCCAGTACTTC,CASSFVSGTQYF
TRBD1,.,TRBJ2-5,TRBV6-5,TGTGCCAGCAGTTACTCAGGACAGGGGGCCAAGACCCAGTACTTC,CASSYSGQGAKTQYF
.,.,TRBJ1-1,TRBV6-5,TGTGCCAGCAGTTACTCGCCTAAGAACACTGAAGCTTTCTTT,CASSYSPKNTEAFF
.,.,TRBJ1-1,TRBV4-3,TGCGCCAGCAGCCCGAACAGGGTAGGCGCCACTGAAGCTTTCTTT,CASSPNRVGATEAFF
.,few,TRBJ1-2,TRBV7-2,TGTGCCAGCAGCTTAGGAACATATACTAACTATGGCTACACCTTC,CASSLGTYTNYGYTF
TRBD1,.,TRBJ1-1,TRBV18,TGTGCCAGCTCGGAAGGACAGGGGAACACTGAAGCTTTCTTT,CASSEGQGNTEAFF
TRBD1,.,TRBJ2-7,TRBV23-1,TGCGCCAGCAAAGGACAGGGCAACTACGAGCAGTACTTC,CASKGQGNYEQYF
TRBD1,.,TRBJ1-2,TRBV28,TGTGCCAGCAGTTTGGGACAGTCTAACTATGGCTACACCTTC,CASSLGQSNYGYTF
TRBD1,.,TRBJ2-1,TRBV7-2,TGTGCCAGCAGCTTAGCGGGGACAGACTACAATGAGCAGTTCTTC,CASSLAGTDYNEQFF
TRBD1,.,TRBJ1-3,TRBV18,TGTGCCAGCTCACCACCGACAGGGAGAGGAAACACCATATATTTT,CASSPPTGRGNTIYF
TRBD1,.,TRBJ2-1,TRBV5-1,TGCGCCAGCAGCTTGGACAGGGGGCCCGGTGAGCAGTTCTTC,CASSLDRGPGEQFF
.,few,TRBJ1-1,TRBV6-5,TGTGCCAGCAGTTACTCAGGGGCGGGAGTAGTGACTGAAGCTTTCTTT,CASSYSGAGVVTEAFF
TRBD1,few,TRBJ2-1,TRBV29-1,TGCAGCGTGAGACAGGGGATAGATCCCGGCTACAATGAGCAGTTCTTC,CSVRQGIDPGYNEQFF
.,few,TRBJ1-2,TRBV5-6,TGTGCCAGCAGCTTGGGGTGGGGAGGTCGGTATGGCTACACCTTC,CASSLGWGGRYGYTF
TRBD2,.,TRBJ2-3,TRBV5-1,TGCGCCAGCAGCTTGGACCTCACTAGCGGGGGGCCCAGCACAGATACGCAGTATTTT,CASSLDLTSGGPSTDTQYF
.,.,TRBJ1-2,TRBV6-5,TGTGCCAGCAGGGCACAGGGACCCTATGGCTACACCTTC,CASRAQGPYGYTF
.,once,TRBJ1-2,TRBV12-3/TRBV12-4,TGTGCCAGCAGTTTGGAGGGGTATGGCTACACCTTC,CASSLEGYGYTF
.,.,TRBJ1-5,TRBV18,TGTGCCAGCTCACCAGGAGGGAATCAGCCCCAGCATTTT,CASSPGGNQPQHF